The present TCR beta chain was sequenced within a study of cytomegalovirus exposure and HLA in healthy donors. Use of 60 Vbeta and 13 Jbeta primers characterized the PCR. The protocol was immunoSEQ multiplex PCR, while the TCRdb copy is restricted to in-frame clones and leaves out a portion. The sample consists of under 200,000 clones, roughly 80% of them appearing once. Looked up from germline, CDR1 is LGHNA and CDR2 is YSLEER. The J segment lost 8 bases and the V segment lost 3 bases, leaving 8 bases of the junction unmatched. The length of the CDR3 is 15 residues. The clonotype originates from a human donor in good health. The V call is TRBV4-3, the J call TRBJ1-4; TRBD1 aligns across 8 bases. Material for sequencing was PBMCs. CDR3 coding DNA: TGCGCCAGCAGCCAGATAGACAGGGGTCCAGAAAAACTGTTTTTT. It translates to CASSQIDRGPEKLFF.